This T cell receptor (beta chain) was found in a study of Ad26.COV2.S vaccination and SARS-CoV-2 variants. Across the study: The authors gave Ad26.COV2.S intramuscularly, either once or twice 56 days apart.

Study conclusions and caveats: Reportedly, after vaccination the spike-specific CD8+ and CD4+ T cell responses displayed substantial breadth. Breadth and depth estimates from TCRs may understate total T cell responses.

The length of the CDR3 is 15 residues. Per germline, CDR1 MGHRA and CDR2 YSYEKL. Trimming took off 0 bases at V and 2 bases at J, with 9 bases between the two ends. Notes on this clone: Its antigen is undetermined.

Noted treatment: about 20 received Ad26.COV2.S at low or high dose, single or two shots; about five received placebo; per-sample allocation not given. All samples were drawn on day 63, counting from the first vaccine or placebo injection. Within Boston, the person who donated was an adult of 18-55 years. The repertoire was sequenced with immunoSEQ multiplex PCR; TCRdb's copy has only in-frame clones and lacks some. The sample lists hundreds of thousands of clones, approximately 86% seen once, with about 10% in the top ten. The sequencing used peripheral blood, collected in a trial of Ad26.COV2.S vaccine versus placebo. V is TRBV4-1 and J is TRBJ2-3; no reliable D call. This sequence was found in a person aged 18 to 65 who received the Ad26.COV2.S COVID-19 vaccine or a placebo. In nucleotides, the CDR3 is TGCGCCAGCAGCCAAGAGCCGGCGGCCACAGATACGCAGTATTTT. Its protein product is CASSQEPAATDTQYF.